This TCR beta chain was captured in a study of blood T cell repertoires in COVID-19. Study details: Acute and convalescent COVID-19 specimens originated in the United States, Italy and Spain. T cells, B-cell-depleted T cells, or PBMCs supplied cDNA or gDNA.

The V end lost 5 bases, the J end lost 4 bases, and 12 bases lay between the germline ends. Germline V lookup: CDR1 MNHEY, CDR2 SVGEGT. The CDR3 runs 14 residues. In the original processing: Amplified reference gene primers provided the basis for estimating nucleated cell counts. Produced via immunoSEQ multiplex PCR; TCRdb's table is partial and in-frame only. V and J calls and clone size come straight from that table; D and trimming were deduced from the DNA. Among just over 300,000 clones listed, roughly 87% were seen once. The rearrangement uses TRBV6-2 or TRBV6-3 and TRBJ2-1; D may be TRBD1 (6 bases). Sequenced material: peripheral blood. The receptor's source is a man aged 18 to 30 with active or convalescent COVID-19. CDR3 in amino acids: CASSDQTGYNEQFF. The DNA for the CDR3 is TGTGCCAGCAGTGACCAGACAGGTTACAATGAGCAGTTCTTC.